This is a list of T cell receptor beta chains from one sample in a study of cytomegalovirus exposure and HLA in healthy donors. TCRdb keeps only in-frame clones here, not all; method: immunoSEQ multiplex PCR. The sample includes 150,000 to 200,000 clones, approximately 81% of them seen just once. Sample: PBMCs. The receptor source for this set is a boy between 10 and 17 years old in good health and CMV-seronegative. Each CDR3 is given without its conserved first and last residue. The D gene is left open where the match is weak. Size is stated for part of the rows, as once, few or many counts, or as a class when the clone is expanded.

J gene,D gene,clone size,V gene,CDR3 protein
TRBJ2-7,TRBD1,.,TRBV27,ASSPGQGPYEQY
TRBJ2-7,.,.,TRBV29-1,SASKSNEQY
TRBJ2-7,.,.,TRBV29-1,SVTRQTYEQY
TRBJ2-4,.,few,TRBV7-9,ASSDTVNKNIQY
TRBJ2-7,TRBD1,.,TRBV7-9,ASSFKDRGTYEQY
TRBJ2-7,.,.,TRBV11-1,AGSFSSTASEQY
TRBJ1-2,.,.,TRBV28,ASSFQNYGYT
TRBJ1-2,TRBD1,.,TRBV6-6,ASTTTGSPNDGYT
TRBJ1-1,.,.,TRBV2,ASSEADRQVNTEAF
TRBJ2-6,.,.,TRBV25-1,ASSESATGANVLT
TRBJ1-2,.,.,TRBV18,ASSHDRGLWYGYT
TRBJ2-3,TRBD2,.,TRBV7-9,ASSLHSGFSFSDTQY
TRBJ2-7,.,.,TRBV9,ASSGSALSYEQY
TRBJ1-1,.,.,TRBV7-2,ASSVTGTQNTEAF
TRBJ1-1,.,.,TRBV18,ASSPKTANTEAF
TRBJ2-5,TRBD2,.,TRBV9,ASSVDPGLAGRTQETQY
TRBJ2-4,.,.,TRBV6-5,ASSPVGLDIQY
TRBJ1-1,.,many,TRBV18,ASSLGGDTEAF
TRBJ2-1,.,.,TRBV6-1,ASSRRTVNYNEQF
TRBJ2-5,.,few,TRBV27,ASSSVETQY
TRBJ1-5,TRBD1,once,TRBV6-6,ASTIGGAGQPQH
TRBJ1-4,.,few,TRBV7-2,ASSLGRDEKLF
TRBJ2-5,.,once,TRBV5-4,ASYTGGTETQY
TRBJ2-3,TRBD2,.,TRBV15,ATSSELAGADTQY
TRBJ1-1,.,.,TRBV10-2,ASLDRLSTEAF
TRBJ2-5,TRBD1,.,TRBV30,AWSKGTGLSGLQETQY
TRBJ1-1,TRBD1,.,TRBV27,ASSLYGTGRPNTEAF
TRBJ2-1,.,.,TRBV5-1,ASSPGQTYNEQF
TRBJ2-3,TRBD2,.,TRBV19,ASSRTRTDTQY
TRBJ1-4,.,.,TRBV15,ATSRVYNGEKLF
TRBJ1-2,.,few,TRBV7-8,ASSLAEGRVTHT
TRBJ2-2,TRBD1,.,TRBV9,ASSAQGWGTGELF
TRBJ1-1,.,once,TRBV2,ASSFDRNTEAF
TRBJ1-2,.,.,TRBV4-3,ASSQGGRGFYGYT
TRBJ1-6,.,.,TRBV5-4,ASSLAGGSGRNSPLH
TRBJ1-1,TRBD1,.,TRBV6-6,ASSQRTGWGRTEAF
TRBJ1-5,.,.,TRBV6-1,ASSEAGGTNQPQQ
TRBJ2-2,.,.,TRBV5-4,ASSLALQGFTGELF
TRBJ2-2,.,.,TRBV5-1,ASSSQQGWIGELF
TRBJ1-2,.,.,TRBV9,ASSGGQLNYGYT
TRBJ1-5,TRBD1,.,TRBV6-1,ASIWTGYSNQPQH
TRBJ2-1,TRBD2,.,TRBV28,ASSPPGLAGGYNEQF
TRBJ2-4,TRBD1,.,TRBV2,ASSRGQGNIQY
TRBJ2-1,TRBD1,.,TRBV5-4,ASRGTASYNEQF
TRBJ1-4,.,.,TRBV9,ASSEDSSLEKLF
TRBJ2-1,.,.,TRBV21-1,ASSMKDTNNEQF
TRBJ1-3,.,.,TRBV29-1,SVMNRDIFGNTIY
TRBJ2-7,TRBD2,.,TRBV29-1,SVGEGLVYEQY
TRBJ1-1,TRBD1,.,TRBV18,ASSPNQGAEAF
.,TRBD2,.,TRBV19,ASREATSYEQY
TRBJ2-3,.,.,TRBV5-1,ASSLGLSDTQY
TRBJ1-1,TRBD1,.,TRBV6-1,ASSGTAEAF
TRBJ1-1,.,.,TRBV29-1,SVDHPSGNTEAF
TRBJ1-1,TRBD1,.,TRBV4-1,ASGTGRTEAF
TRBJ2-1,.,once,TRBV13,ASSFSPTGLINEQF